These 22 T cell receptor beta chains were all obtained from the same sample, sequenced in a study of cytomegalovirus exposure and HLA in healthy donors. 13 Jbeta primers and 60 Vbeta primers were used for the PCR. TCRdb's copy holds only in-frame clones and misses some; the assay was immunoSEQ multiplex PCR. Of 150,000 or so clones in the sample, around 75% were seen once. What was sequenced was PBMCs. These receptors were collected from a man aged 35 to 55 in good health and CMV-seronegative.

A single count supports this clone. The V call is TRBV2, the J call TRBJ2-5; D unclear. The end of the DNA is better explained by TRBJ2-7, so the J call may be wrong. The CDR3 sequence is 11 residues long. CDR1 SNHLY and CDR2 FYNNEI come from the germline V gene. The CDR3 nucleotides are TGTGCCAGTTCCGAAGTCTACGAGCAGTACTTC. Its protein product is CASSEVYEQYF.

V gene TRBV27 combines with J gene TRBJ1-4; 9 bases are shared with TRBD1. This CDR3 region has 16 residues. Trimming cost V 6 bases and J 10 bases; bases outside gene matches: 15. Germline CDR1 and CDR2: MNHEY and SMNVEV (reference sequence). This CDR3 reads CASSPNPGQGSPKLFF. CDR3 sequence (DNA): TGTGCCAGCAGCCCAAATCCGGGACAGGGTAGTCCAAAACTGTTTTTT.

This clone was counted between two and nine times. CDR3 protein: CASSEDSSGANVLTF. CDR3 coding DNA: TGTGCCAGCAGTGAAGACAGCTCTGGGGCCAACGTCCTGACTTTC. The chain links TRBV6-4 to TRBJ2-6; D might be TRBD1 (5 bases). There are 15 residues in the CDR3. Trimming took 3 bases from V and 0 from J, leaving 6 bases between them. Germline V gene data show CDR1 as MRHNA and CDR2 as SNTAGT.

This chain connects TRBV6-1 to TRBJ1-6; D not resolved. Germline V gene lookup returns CDR1 MNHNS and CDR2 SASEGT. V gave up 5 bases and J gave up 0 bases, with 8 bases separating them. The CDR3 covers 15 residues. CDR3 residues: CASSKDRSYNSPLHF. CDR3 sequence (DNA): TGTGCCAGCAGTAAAGATCGCTCCTATAATTCACCCCTCCACTTT.

The chain recombines TRBV9 with TRBJ2-1; D uncertain. The CDR3 length is 13 residues. Trimming took off 3 bases at V and 2 bases at J, with 6 bases between the two ends. Looked up from germline, CDR1 is SGDLS and CDR2 is YYNGEE. The chain's CDR3 is CASSALAYNEQFF. The CDR3 DNA reads TGTGCCAGCAGCGCCCTCGCCTACAATGAGCAGTTCTTC.

The chain uses TRBV7-3 and TRBJ2-3; 7 positions match TRBD2. Per germline, CDR1 SGHTA and CDR2 FQGTGA. This CDR3 comprises 14 residues. Germline trimming cut 5 bases from V and 3 bases from J; bases unmatched to any gene: 5. Written as DNA, the CDR3 is TGTGCCAGCAGCCCTACGGGGGGAACAGATACGCAGTATTTT. Protein sequence: CASSPTGGTDTQYF.

This clone was recorded only once. The chain joins TRBV28 to TRBJ2-1; the match to TRBD1 covers 10 bases. The length of the CDR3 is 13 residues. The V gene end was trimmed by 5 bases and the J gene end by 7 bases; junction bases not matched to a gene: 2. CDR1 is MDHEN and CDR2 is SYDVKM in the germline V gene. The CDR3 protein is CASSRQGANEQFF. The CDR3 DNA follows: TGTGCCAGCAGTAGACAGGGGGCAAATGAGCAGTTCTTC.

The rearrangement uses TRBV5-4 and TRBJ1-3; D uncertain. CDR1 is SGHNT and CDR2 is YYREEE in the germline V gene (reference sequence). The CDR3 is 13 residues long. V was shortened by 4 bases and J by 10 bases, with 15 bases between the two germline ends. Here the CDR3 reads CASSPEIEGTIYF. DNA of the CDR3: TGTGCCAGCAGCCCGGAAATTGAGGGAACCATATATTTT.

CDR3 sequence: CASSFRTGDATNEKLFF. CDR3 sequence (DNA): TGTGCCAGCAGCTTTAGGACAGGCGACGCAACTAATGAAAAACTGTTTTTT. The chain employs TRBV5-5 and TRBJ1-4, with 7 nucleotides matching TRBD1. Germline values: CDR1 SGHKS, CDR2 YYEKEE (reference sequence). The ends lost 2 bases at V and 0 bases at J; junction bases unmatched: 7. The CDR3 has 17 residues.

The V call is TRBV2, the J call TRBJ1-1, with D possibly TRBD1 on 5 matching bases. Germline assignment: CDR1 SNHLY and CDR2 FYNNEI. Deletions cut 6 bases from V and 3 bases from J, with 11 bases between. The CDR3 totals 13 residues. CDR3 sequence (DNA): TGTGCCAGCAGCTGGGACTACCACACTGAAGCTTTCTTT. Its translation is CASSWDYHTEAFF.

J is TRBJ2-2 and V is TRBV7-3, with a tentative D call TRBD1 (5 bases). Per germline, CDR1 SGHTA and CDR2 FQGTGA. V lost 4 bases to trimming and J lost 8 bases, with 17 bases between them. This CDR3 region has 15 residues. The CDR3 spells CASSSFSGAMGELFF. In DNA, the CDR3 is TGTGCCAGCAGCTCCTTCAGTGGGGCGATGGGGGAGCTGTTTTTT. Full variable domain (rest looked up from reference TRBV7-3 and TRBJ2-2): GAGVSQTPSNKVTEKGKYVELRCDPISGHTALYWYRQSLGQGPEFLIYFQGTGAADDSGLPNDRFFAVRPEGSVSTLKIQRTERGDSAVYLCASSSFSGAMGELFFGEGSRLTVL.

CDR3 nucleotides: TGTGCCAGCAGTCCGGACAGGTCGAACACCGGGGAGCTGTTTTTT. Translating it yields CASSPDRSNTGELFF. The V gene is TRBV28, the J gene TRBJ2-2; 7 positions match TRBD1. The germline CDR1 and CDR2 sequences are MDHEN and SYDVKM. After removal of 5 bases from V and 0 bases from J, the junction contained 3 bases not matched to a gene. The CDR3 consists of 15 residues.

The chain is built from TRBV7-9 and TRBJ2-7; D not certain. The CDR3 totals 13 residues. The V end was cut by 5 bases, the J end by 6 bases, with 14 bases between. Germline V gives CDR1 SEHNR, CDR2 FQNEAQ (reference sequence). CDR3 in DNA: TGTGCCAGCAGCCCGAGTGAGGATCCCGAGCAGTACTTC. This translates into CASSPSEDPEQYF.

V and J are TRBV5-6 and TRBJ2-2; perhaps TRBD1 as D (6 bases). Germline lookup yields CDR1 SGHDT and CDR2 YYEEEE. The CDR3 spans 16 residues. Trimming pared 1 base from V and 0 bases from J, leaving 10 bases between. CDR3 sequence reads: CASSLTWGPNTGELFF. CDR3 DNA sequence: TGTGCCAGCAGCTTGACGTGGGGGCCGAACACCGGGGAGCTGTTTTTT.

The chain links TRBV28 to TRBJ1-2, with 9 nucleotides matching TRBD1. With V trimmed by 4 bases and J by 8 bases, 11 bases remained unmatched. This CDR3 region has 15 residues. CDR1 and CDR2 (germline): MDHEN, SYDVKM. The CDR3 here is CASSSGTGTIYGYTF. As DNA, the CDR3 is TGTGCCAGCAGTTCCGGGACAGGGACCATTTACGGCTACACCTTC.

The rearrangement uses TRBV7-9 and TRBJ2-1; D call uncertain. The V gene's germline CDR1 is SEHNR and CDR2 FQNEAQ (reference sequence). The length of the CDR3 is 11 residues. Trimming took off 7 bases at V and 15 bases at J, with 16 bases between the two ends. The CDR3 loop reads CASTRIEVPFF. CDR3 in DNA: TGTGCCAGCACCAGGATAGAAGTTCCGTTCTTC.

The V and J genes are TRBV7-2 and TRBJ1-1; the D gene is possibly TRBD1 (5 bases). CDR3 length equals 14 residues. Germline CDR1 is SGHTA and CDR2 is FQGNSA. V lost 2 bases and J lost 2, with 9 bases in between. CDR3 bases: TGTGCCAGCAGCTTACGGGGGTTAAACACTGAAGCTTTCTTT. It is translated as CASSLRGLNTEAFF.

This chain connects TRBV6-5 to TRBJ2-7, with 7 positions matching TRBD1. The J segment lost 6 bases and the V segment lost 5 bases, leaving 7 bases of the junction unmatched. Germline V CDR1 and CDR2: MNHEY, SVGAGI. The CDR3 is 13 residues long. The CDR3 loop reads CASSQRQGSEQYF. CDR3 coding DNA: TGTGCCAGCAGTCAACGACAGGGTTCCGAGCAGTACTTC.

The chain carries TRBV7-9 and TRBJ1-4; TRBD1 aligns across 7 bases. CDR1 is SEHNR, CDR2 FQNEAQ, per germline (reference sequence). CDR3 length equals 17 residues. V was pared by 6 bases and J by 0 bases, with 10 bases of the junction left unmatched. The CDR3 sequence is CASRTDRSYATNEKLFF. The CDR3 nucleotides read TGTGCCAGCAGAACGGACAGGTCTTATGCAACTAATGAAAAACTGTTTTTT.

The J gene is TRBJ1-1, the V gene TRBV7-9, with a possible D match to TRBD1 (5 bases). Trimming took 5 bases from V and 8 from J, leaving 12 bases between them. Per the germline V gene, CDR1 is SEHNR and CDR2 is FQNEAQ (reference sequence). The CDR3 runs 12 residues. Here the CDR3 DNA reads TGTGCCAGCAGCCCGGACAATCTGGAAGCTTTCTTT. Translated, it gives CASSPDNLEAFF. Full variable domain (missing parts from reference TRBV7-9 and TRBJ1-1): DTGVSQNPRHKITKRGQNVTFRCDPISEHNRLYWYRQTLGQGPEFLTYFQNEAQLEKSRLLSDRFSAERPKGSFSTLEIQRTEQGDSAMYLCASSPDNLEAFFGQGTRLTVV.

A note on this clone: One end of the junction is discordant with germline, which a read error may explain. The chain employs TRBV7-9 and TRBJ2-3; maybe TRBD2 (5 bases). Per germline, CDR1 SEHNR and CDR2 FQNEAQ (reference sequence). The CDR3 has 16 residues. CDR3 sequence reads: CSSSLESGGSTDTQYF. The CDR3 DNA reads TGTTCCAGCAGCTTAGAGTCGGGCGGGTCGACAGATACGCAGTATTTT.

The chain couples TRBV10-3 to TRBJ1-1; the match to TRBD1 covers 10 bases. The V gene end was trimmed by 3 bases and the J gene end by 6 bases; junction bases not matched to a gene: 16. The CDR3 runs 18 residues. Germline V CDR1 and CDR2: ENHRY, SYGVKD. For the CDR3, the DNA is TGTGCCATCAGTGACCCGCACCGGGACAGGGGACTTCTGGCTGAAGCTTTCTTT. Translation gives CAISDPHRDRGLLAEAFF.